The 7 T cell receptor beta chains below all came from one sample that was sequenced in a study of beta chain features in type 1 diabetes. Their recognized antigens are unknown. Study results and caveats: Among patients with Type 1 diabetes, TCRB CDR3s were moderately but significantly shorter in every one of the four CD4+ subsets.

Sequencing targeted expressed TCRB transcripts, as all isolated RNA had been reverse transcribed. Some clones are missing from TCRdb's copy, which holds only in-frame ones; the method was immunoSEQ multiplex PCR. The sample shows some 350,000 clones, around an eighth of them seen only once. Material for sequencing was naive CD4+ T cells from blood. Receptors were obtained from a young woman with type 1 diabetes.

This clone was found a few times. The rearrangement uses TRBV6-6 and TRBJ1-2, with 8 bases fitting TRBD1. The CDR3 spans 14 residues. V trimming: 6 bases; J trimming: 2 bases; junction bases outside the gene matches: 5. From germline, CDR1 is MNHNY and CDR2 SVGAGI (reference sequence). CDR3 nucleotide sequence: TGTGCCAGCAGCCGGGACAGGAGGAACTATGGCTACACCTTC. Its translation is CASSRDRRNYGYTF.

The chain links TRBV18 to TRBJ1-2; 7 nucleotides line up with TRBD1. Unmatched junction bases numbered 6, after V lost 3 bases and J lost 8 bases. Germline V gene data show CDR1 as KGHSH and CDR2 as LQKENI. This CDR3 spans 13 amino acids. Here the CDR3 reads CASSPVDREGYTF. In nucleotides, the CDR3 is TGTGCCAGCTCACCCGTCGACAGGGAAGGCTACACCTTC.

This clone was observed a handful of times. The V and J genes are TRBV25-1 and TRBJ2-7, with 7 bases lining up with TRBD1. The V gene's germline CDR1 is MGHDK and CDR2 SYGVNS. The CDR3 extends over 16 amino acids. J lost 2 bases, V lost 3 bases, and 10 bases had no gene match. CDR3 amino acids: CASSDHRDSLTYEQYV. Here the CDR3 DNA reads TGTGCCAGCAGTGATCACCGGGACAGCCTCACCTACGAGCAGTACGTC.

The rearrangement links TRBV28 to TRBJ2-7; 12 nucleotides agree with TRBD1. This CDR3 contains 16 residues. Germline CDR1 and CDR2: MDHEN and SYDVKM. V shed 1 base, J shed 6 bases, and the junction held 7 bases outside the gene matches. The CDR3 nucleotides are TGTGCCAGCAGTTTATTAATGGGACAGGGGGCGGGCGAGCAGTACTTC. The encoded protein is CASSLLMGQGAGEQYF. Full variable domain (rest looked up from reference TRBV28 and TRBJ2-7): DVKVTQSSRYLVKRTGEKVFLECVQDMDHENMFWYRQDPGLGLRLIYFSYDVKMKEKGDIPEGYSVSREKKERFSLILESASTNQTSMYLCASSLLMGQGAGEQYFGPGTRLTVT.

The gene calls are TRBV6-5 and TRBJ1-2; TRBD1 aligns across 8 bases. The germline V gene encodes CDR1 MNHEY and CDR2 SVGAGI. The ends lost 4 bases at V and 1 base at J; junction bases unmatched: 2. The CDR3 has 14 residues. The CDR3 region is CASSLDRDNYGYTF. DNA of the CDR3: TGTGCCAGCAGTTTGGACAGGGATAACTATGGCTACACCTTC.

The gene calls are TRBV28 and TRBJ2-7, with D possibly matching TRBD1 (5 bases). Germline V CDR1 and CDR2: MDHEN, SYDVKM. Trimming left V 4 bases short and J 5 bases short, with 15 bases between. The CDR3 is made up of 14 amino acids. In DNA form, the CDR3 reads TGTGCCAGCAGTTCCCCTCAAGGGGCGAACGAGCAGTACTTC. Protein: CASSSPQGANEQYF.

The CDR3 protein is CASSPIRQDTQYF. DNA of the CDR3: TGCGCCAGCAGTCCTATCCGACAGGATACGCAGTATTTT. V usage is TRBV5-1 and J usage is TRBJ2-3; a possible D gene is TRBD1 (5 bases). Trimming took off 5 bases at V and 6 bases at J, with 13 bases between the two ends. Germline V gene data show CDR1 as SGHRS and CDR2 as YFSETQ. The CDR3 is 13 amino acids.